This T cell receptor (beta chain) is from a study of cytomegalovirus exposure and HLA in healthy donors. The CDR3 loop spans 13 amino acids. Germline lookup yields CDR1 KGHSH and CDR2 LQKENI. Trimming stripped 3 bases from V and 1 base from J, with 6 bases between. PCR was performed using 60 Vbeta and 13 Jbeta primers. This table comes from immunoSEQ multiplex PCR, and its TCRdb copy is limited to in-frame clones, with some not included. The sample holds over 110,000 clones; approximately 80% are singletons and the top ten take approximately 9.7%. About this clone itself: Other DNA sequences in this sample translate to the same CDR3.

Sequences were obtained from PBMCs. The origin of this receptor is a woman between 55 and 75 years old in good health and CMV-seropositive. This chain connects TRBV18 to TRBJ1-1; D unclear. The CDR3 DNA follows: TGTGCCAGCTCACCCTCCGGGAACACTGAAGCTTTCTTT. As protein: CASSPSGNTEAFF. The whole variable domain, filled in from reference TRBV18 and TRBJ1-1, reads NAGVMQNPRHLVRRRGQEARLRCSPMKGHSHVYWYRQLPEEGLKFMVYLQKENIIDESGMPKERFSAEFPKEGPSILRIQQVVRGDSAAYFCASSPSGNTEAFFGQGTRLTVV.